These 10 T cell receptor beta chains were all obtained from the same sample, sequenced in a study of shared clonotypes between healthy human individuals. The table came from immunoSEQ multiplex PCR; TCRdb's copy has only in-frame clones and leaves some out. The table records 2 million to 3 million clones, roughly 93% of them present only once. The sample was naive CD4+ T cells from PBMCs. Subset reported: CD45RA+ positively selected. The origin of the receptors is a young man in good health. Some clones in this sample may be carry-over from other donors' samples.

This chain joins TRBV5-4 and TRBJ2-3; D call uncertain. The germline gives CDR1 SGHNT, CDR2 YYREEE (reference sequence). The V end lost 4 bases, the J end lost 2 bases, and 2 bases lay between the germline ends. The CDR3 extends over 11 amino acids. CDR3 sequence: CASSHTDTQYF. As DNA, the CDR3 is TGTGCCAGCAGCCACACAGATACGCAGTATTTT.

The rearrangement links TRBV14 to TRBJ1-2; 8 nucleotides match TRBD1. The CDR3 is made up of 15 amino acids. CDR1 SGHDN and CDR2 FVKESK come from the germline V gene. The V gene end was trimmed by 2 bases and the J gene end by 2 bases; junction bases not matched to a gene: 4. The CDR3 bases are TGTGCCAGCAGCCAACGGACAGGGTGGAACTATGGCTACACCTTC. Its translation: CASSQRTGWNYGYTF.

This clone occurred a few times. V and J are TRBV21-1 and TRBJ2-3; the D segment call TRBD2 is taken from the table without a DNA check. TRBV21-1 is designated a pseudogene. The CDR3 sequence is 14 residues long. For the CDR3, the DNA is TGTGCCAGCAGGAGGCACCCCTTCACAGATACGCAGTATTTT. Its protein product is CASRRHPFTDTQYF.

The V and J genes are TRBV5-4 and TRBJ2-3, with a tentative D call TRBD1 (5 bases). The CDR3 has 16 amino acids. Germline V CDR1 and CDR2: SGHNT, YYREEE (reference sequence). The V end was cut by 4 bases, the J end by 0 bases, with 15 bases between. This CDR3 reads CASSPRQTLSTDTQYF. CDR3 DNA: TGTGCCAGCAGCCCGCGACAGACCCTGAGCACAGATACGCAGTATTTT.

This chain joins TRBV7-9 and TRBJ1-3; no clear D gene. The V gene's germline CDR1 is SEHNR and CDR2 FQNEAQ (reference sequence). The V and J ends lost 8 bases and 0 bases respectively, with 8 bases between them. The CDR3 runs 13 residues. CDR3 sequence (DNA): TGTGCCAGCGTATCGTTCTCTGGAAACACCATATATTTT. This gives the protein CASVSFSGNTIYF.

The rearrangement uses TRBV4-2 and TRBJ2-7, with D perhaps TRBD2 (6 bases). The CDR3 is made up of 16 amino acids. Germline values: CDR1 LGHNA, CDR2 YNFKEQ. V was clipped by 4 bases and J by 0 bases, with 16 bases between them. The CDR3 sequence: CASSPNPGLHSYEQYF. The CDR3 bases are TGTGCCAGCAGCCCAAACCCGGGACTGCACTCCTACGAGCAGTACTTC.

The V and J genes are TRBV15 and TRBJ1-1; 9 bases map to TRBD1. This CDR3 is 15 amino acids long. Germline V gives CDR1 LNHNV, CDR2 YYDKDF (reference sequence). After removal of 0 bases from V and 4 bases from J, the junction contained 3 bases not matched to a gene. The CDR3 DNA reads as TGTGCCACCAGCAGAGATCCGGGACAGGGCACTGAAGCTTTCTTT. Translation: CATSRDPGQGTEAFF.

This clone was found a few times. The J gene is TRBJ2-7, the V gene TRBV5-1; 9 bases agree with TRBD1. The CDR3 runs 13 residues. V shed 4 bases and J 6 bases; nucleotides not matched to a gene: 5. Germline V gives CDR1 SGHRS, CDR2 YFSETQ. The CDR3 region is CASSVGQGPEQYF. The DNA of the CDR3 is TGCGCCAGCAGCGTGGGACAGGGTCCCGAGCAGTACTTC.

The rearrangement uses TRBV9 and TRBJ2-3; D may be TRBD2 (6 bases). With 6 bases removed from V and 10 bases from J, the gap between germline ends came to 21 bases. The CDR3 totals 14 residues. Per germline, CDR1 SGDLS and CDR2 YYNGEE. CDR3 sequence reads: CASNKGTSTPSQYF. CDR3 nucleotides: TGTGCCAGCAACAAAGGGACTTCTACTCCTTCGCAGTATTTT.

The chain carries TRBV27 and TRBJ2-3, with 7 bases fitting TRBD1. The CDR3 extends over 14 amino acids. Trimming at V came to 3 bases and at J to 3 bases, leaving 3 bases not matched to a gene. Germline V gene data show CDR1 as MNHEY and CDR2 as SMNVEV (reference sequence). The CDR3: CASSFYRGTDTQYF. CDR3 DNA: TGTGCCAGCAGTTTTTACAGGGGAACAGATACGCAGTATTTT.